The 19 T cell receptor beta chains in this list originate from one sample, sequenced in a study of post-analysis software for immune sequencing data. Study-wide results and caveats: The five TRBV segments detected at higher frequency in patients than in controls included TRBV5-6, TRBV5-1 and TRBV20-1.

Prepared TCR beta cDNA libraries contained unique molecular identifiers. In TCRdb, the PCR reads were re-called with MiXCR into one record per CDR3 protein. Of under 900,000 distinct CDR3 sequences detected, roughly 58% appear once; the ten largest clones hold roughly 4.4%. No antigen has been identified for these receptors. Material for sequencing was blood. The receptors stem from a girl between 10 and 17 years old with multiple sclerosis.

The chain is built from TRBV6-1 and TRBJ2-1, with TRBD2 matching over 16 bases. J was trimmed by 8 bases and V by 8 bases; bases with no gene match: 15. In germline, CDR1 is MNHNS, CDR2 SASEGT. The CDR3 is 18 amino acids. This chain's CDR3 is CASPRGTSGRAGSHEQFF. DNA for the CDR3: TGTGCCAGCCCGCGGGGGACTAGCGGGAGGGCCGGGTCCCATGAGCAGTTCTTC.

CDR3 nucleotides: TGTGCCAGCAGTCCTCGGACAGGGTTCTACGAGCAGTACTTC. Its translation: CASSPRTGFYEQYF. The chain uses TRBV2 and TRBJ2-7, with 8 bases lining up with TRBD1. V dropped 5 bases and J dropped 3; count of bases not matched to a gene: 6. The CDR3 extends over 14 amino acids. CDR1 SNHLY and CDR2 FYNNEI come from the germline V gene.

V usage is TRBV5-6 and J usage is TRBJ2-4, with D perhaps matching TRBD1 or TRBD2 (5 bases each). CDR1 is SGHDT, CDR2 YYEEEE, per germline. Trimming shortened V by 4 bases and J by 0 bases, and 11 bases separated the two germline ends. The CDR3 sequence is 15 residues long. In DNA, the CDR3 is TGTGCCAGCAGCCCCCCGGGACCAGCCAAAAACATTCAGTACTTC. Its protein product is CASSPPGPAKNIQYF.

This clonotype was counted between two and nine times. This chain links TRBV20-1 with TRBJ1-1; unclear D gene. V lost 3 bases and J lost 5, with 10 bases in between. Germline CDR1 reads DFQATT; CDR2 reads SNEGSKA (reference sequence). The CDR3 runs to 12 residues. This CDR3 is CSARKRETEAFF. Written as DNA, the CDR3 is TGCAGTGCTAGGAAACGAGAAACTGAAGCTTTCTTT.

This clonotype was observed a few times. The V gene is TRBV5-1, the J gene TRBJ2-1; D unresolved. Germline V gene lookup returns CDR1 SGHRS and CDR2 YFSETQ. The CDR3 loop spans 15 amino acids. Trimming shortened V by 0 bases and J by 9 bases, and 16 bases separated the two germline ends. The CDR3 region is CASSLDIPAVGEQFF. CDR3 DNA sequence: TGCGCCAGCAGCTTGGATATCCCTGCGGTCGGTGAGCAGTTCTTC.

The chain recombines TRBV3-1 with TRBJ1-2; TRBD1 agrees at 8 bases. CDR3 length: 15 residues. Germline CDR1 and CDR2: LGHDT and YNNKEL (reference sequence). V lost 2 bases to trimming and J lost 8 bases; unmatched junction nucleotides: 10. CDR3 nucleotides: TGTGCCAGCAGCCAACTAACTGGGACAGGTAAAGGCTACACCTTC. Its translation is CASSQLTGTGKGYTF.

The CDR3 sequence: CASSKAQRSGANVLTF. CDR3 DNA sequence: TGTGCCAGCAGCAAAGCTCAGCGCTCTGGGGCCAACGTCCTGACTTTC. This chain joins TRBV21-1 and TRBJ2-6. TRBV21-1 is shown as a pseudogene. The CDR3 runs to 16 residues.

V usage is TRBV3-1 and J usage is TRBJ1-1; tentative D call: TRBD1 (6 bases). V lost 0 bases, J lost 6 bases, and 14 bases lay in between. The CDR3 has 15 residues. Looked up from germline, CDR1 is LGHDT and CDR2 is YNNKEL (reference sequence). In DNA form, the CDR3 reads TGTGCCAGCAGCCAAGATTTGAGGGGGATGGCTGAAGCTTTCTTT. Amino acids: CASSQDLRGMAEAFF.

This rearrangement joins TRBV4-1 to TRBJ1-1; D unresolved. The CDR3 is 15 residues long. CDR1 and CDR2 (germline): MGHRA, YSYEKL. V dropped 0 bases and J dropped 3 bases, with 11 bases sitting between them. CDR3 loop: CASSQDDLRDTEAFF. In nucleotides, the CDR3 is TGCGCCAGCAGCCAAGATGACCTAAGGGACACTGAAGCTTTCTTT.

The rearrangement joins TRBV7-9 to TRBJ1-4, with a tentative D call TRBD1 (6 bases). Trimming pared 1 base from V and 0 bases from J, leaving 15 bases between. Germline V CDR1 and CDR2: SEHNR, FQNEAQ (reference sequence). The length of the CDR3 is 18 residues. The DNA of the CDR3 is TGTGCCAGCAGCTTAGTAACGGGACATAGGGCAACTAATGAAAAACTGTTTTTT. This codes for CASSLVTGHRATNEKLFF.

V is TRBV6-4 and J is TRBJ2-3; TRBD1 or TRBD2 may be the D gene (5 bases each). CDR1 MRHNA and CDR2 SNTAGT come from the germline V gene. CDR3 length equals 14 residues. Trimming cost V 4 bases and J 2 bases, with 10 bases left between them. The CDR3 region has the DNA TGTGCCAGCAGTGTCGGGACGTACACAGATACGCAGTATTTT. Protein product: CASSVGTYTDTQYF.

This rearrangement joins TRBV5-1 to TRBJ1-4; no reliable D call. Between the trimmed V and J ends, which lost 1 base and 8 bases, there was a span of 15 bases. There are 15 residues in the CDR3. The germline gives CDR1 SGHRS, CDR2 YFSETQ. CDR3 sequence (DNA): TGCGCCAGCAGCTTGCAGGCGGAGGTCCTGGAAAAACTGTTTTTT. It codes for CASSLQAEVLEKLFF.

V gene TRBV4-1 combines with J gene TRBJ2-7; D possibly corresponds to TRBD2 (6 bases). From germline, CDR1 is MGHRA and CDR2 YSYEKL. V lost 4 bases, J lost 4 bases, and 17 bases lay in between. The CDR3 loop spans 15 amino acids. CDR3 loop: CASSLSPGGDYEQYF. DNA for the CDR3: TGCGCCAGCAGCCTATCGCCAGGAGGGGATTACGAGCAGTACTTC.

The CDR3 is CASSQRPRTSGGYEQYF. In nucleotides, the CDR3 is TGCGCCAGCAGCCAAAGGCCCCGGACTAGCGGGGGCTACGAGCAGTACTTC. This sequence joins TRBV4-1 and TRBJ2-7; 13 bases are shared with TRBD2. The CDR3 spans 17 residues. The V segment lost 2 bases and the J segment 3 bases; nucleotides outside the gene matches: 7. Per germline, CDR1 MGHRA and CDR2 YSYEKL.

The gene calls are TRBV7-2 and TRBJ2-4; 13 bases fit TRBD2. The germline gives CDR1 SGHTA, CDR2 FQGNSA. This CDR3 spans 17 amino acids. Trimming removed 1 base from V and 3 bases from J; junction bases left unmatched: 3. Here the CDR3 reads CASSLGGLAGNKNIQYF. The CDR3 DNA sequence: TGTGCCAGCAGCTTAGGGGGACTAGCGGGAAACAAAAACATTCAGTACTTC.

The J gene is TRBJ2-3, the V gene TRBV30; tentative D call: TRBD2 (6 bases). V lost 3 bases to trimming and J lost 2 bases, with 9 bases between them. The CDR3 length is 13 residues. Per germline, CDR1 GTSNPN and CDR2 SVGIG (reference sequence). The CDR3 region is CAWSGSFTDTQYF. The CDR3 nucleotides read TGTGCCTGGAGCGGGAGCTTCACAGATACGCAGTATTTT.

This chain joins TRBV20-1 and TRBJ1-2; a possible D gene is TRBD1 (6 bases). The V end was cut by 6 bases, the J end by 2 bases, with 13 bases between. CDR1 and CDR2 (germline): DFQATT, SNEGSKA (reference sequence). CDR3 length equals 13 residues. CDR3 loop: CSARGGLNYGYTF. The DNA for the CDR3 is TGCAGTGCACGTGGGGGCCTAAACTATGGCTACACCTTC.

This clonotype was seen more than once but under ten times. V is TRBV3-1 and J is TRBJ2-7, with D maybe TRBD1 (5 bases). The CDR3 is 15 residues long. Germline V gene data show CDR1 as LGHDT and CDR2 as YNNKEL (reference sequence). The V end lost 4 bases, the J end lost 2 bases, and 15 bases lay between the germline ends. The DNA for the CDR3 is TGTGCCAGCAGCCCGATGACAGAATATCCCTACGAGCAGTACTTC. Residues: CASSPMTEYPYEQYF.

The chain is built from TRBV20-1 and TRBJ2-1, with D possibly being TRBD1 or TRBD2 (6 bases each). This CDR3 region has 15 residues. Trimming shortened V by 1 base and J by 4 bases, and 14 bases separated the two germline ends. The V gene's germline CDR1 is DFQATT and CDR2 SNEGSKA (reference sequence). The DNA of the CDR3 is TGCAGTGCTAGAGTGTACAGGGCGGGGTACAATGAGCAGTTCTTC. Protein sequence: CSARVYRAGYNEQFF.